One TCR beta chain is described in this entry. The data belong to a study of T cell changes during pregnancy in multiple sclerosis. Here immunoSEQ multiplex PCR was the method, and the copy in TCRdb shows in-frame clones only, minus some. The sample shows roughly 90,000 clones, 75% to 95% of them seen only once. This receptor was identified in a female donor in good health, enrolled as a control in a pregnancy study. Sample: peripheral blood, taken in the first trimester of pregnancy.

This CDR3 reads CASSSTPGLAGGVGVADTQYF. Here the CDR3 DNA reads TGTGCCAGCAGCTCTACCCCGGGACTAGCGGGGGGAGTCGGGGTAGCAGATACGCAGTATTTT. This chain connects TRBV7-6 to TRBJ2-3; 15 positions agree with TRBD2. After removal of 4 bases from V and 4 bases from J, the junction contained 18 bases not matched to a gene. CDR1 and CDR2 (germline): SGHVS, FNYEAQ. The CDR3 length is 21 residues.